The clone carrying this TCR beta chain was recorded only once. This sample is drawn from a study of blood T cell repertoires in COVID-19. Germline V gene data show CDR1 as SGHNT and CDR2 as YYREEE (reference sequence). The CDR3 extends over 13 amino acids. V lost 10 bases to trimming and J lost 5 bases; unmatched junction nucleotides: 6. Some clones are missing from TCRdb's copy, which holds only in-frame ones; the method was immunoSEQ multiplex PCR. This sample carries tens of thousands of clones, nearly 80% of them seen once, and the ten largest clones take 5.5% to 7%. This TCR came from a woman in her fifties or sixties with acute or convalescent COVID-19. Specimen: peripheral blood. The chain combines TRBV5-4 with TRBJ2-3; 11 bases match TRBD1. The CDR3 nucleotides are TGTGCCGGCTCGGACAGGGGGCAAGATACGCAGTATTTT. The encoded protein is CAGSDRGQDTQYF.